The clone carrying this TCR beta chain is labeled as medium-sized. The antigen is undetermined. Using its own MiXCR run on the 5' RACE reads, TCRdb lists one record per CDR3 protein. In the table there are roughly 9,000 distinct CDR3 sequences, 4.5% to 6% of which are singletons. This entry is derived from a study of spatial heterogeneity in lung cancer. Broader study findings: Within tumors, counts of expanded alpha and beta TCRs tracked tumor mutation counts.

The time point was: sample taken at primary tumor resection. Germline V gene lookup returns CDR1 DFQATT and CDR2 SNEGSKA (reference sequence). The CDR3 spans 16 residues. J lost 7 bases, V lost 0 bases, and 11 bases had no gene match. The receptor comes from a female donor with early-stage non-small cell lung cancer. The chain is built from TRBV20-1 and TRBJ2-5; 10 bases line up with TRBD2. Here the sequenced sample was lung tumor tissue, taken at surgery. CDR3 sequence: CSARDTSGNQQRTQYF. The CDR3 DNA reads TGCAGTGCTAGAGATACTAGCGGGAACCAGCAACGGACCCAGTACTTC.